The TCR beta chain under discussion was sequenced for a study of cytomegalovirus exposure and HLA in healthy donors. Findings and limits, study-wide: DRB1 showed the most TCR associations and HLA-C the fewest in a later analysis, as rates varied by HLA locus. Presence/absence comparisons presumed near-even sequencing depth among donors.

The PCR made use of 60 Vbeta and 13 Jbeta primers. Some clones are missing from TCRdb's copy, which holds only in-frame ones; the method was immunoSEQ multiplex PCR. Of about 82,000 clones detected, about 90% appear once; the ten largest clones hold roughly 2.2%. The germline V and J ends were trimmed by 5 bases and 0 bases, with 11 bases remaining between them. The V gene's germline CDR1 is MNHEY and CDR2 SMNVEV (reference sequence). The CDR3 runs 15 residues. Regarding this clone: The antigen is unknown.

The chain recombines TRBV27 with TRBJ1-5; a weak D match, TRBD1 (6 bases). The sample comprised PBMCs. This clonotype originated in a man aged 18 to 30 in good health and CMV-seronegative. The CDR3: CASSPRTVSNQPQHF. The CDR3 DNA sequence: TGTGCCAGCAGTCCACGGACAGTTAGCAATCAGCCCCAGCATTTT.